This section outlines one T cell receptor (beta chain) sequence together with its context. Its antigen is unknown. No base qualities exist here, and no much larger clone lies one base off it. Counted from cysteine to phenylalanine, this CDR3 has 13 amino acids. Just the 39-base CDR3 DNA is kept, in frame starting at base 1. Trimming at the junction amounts to 8 bases on V and 4 bases on J, and the germline ends lie 14 bases apart. CDR1 KGHSH and CDR2 LQKENI are derived from the germline V gene. The entry originates in a study of blood T cell repertoires in COVID-19 (TCRdb year 2020). Concerning the study at large: Samples covering the acute and convalescent phases of COVID-19 were provided by collaborators in the United States, Italy and Spain. Where available, HLA class I and class II types were taken from metadata supplied by the sample provider and were not determined by assay-based typing. Samples came from the ongoing ImmuneRACE study (first 160 participants) plus 1,254 subjects from 6 global collaborators. The material from the prospective study consisted of cDNA or gDNA derived from T cells, B-cell-depleted T cells, or PBMCs. The dataset comprised deeply sampled blood TCRbeta repertoires from subjects exposed to, actively infected with, or recovered from COVID-19. The repertoires were released in a freely available public database intended as a resource for research on the immune response to SARS-CoV-2. A de-identified subject ID, COVID-19 status, age in years and sex were almost always included in the sample metadata. Paper-wide results and their limitations: The quantity of clinical and demographic metadata differed by source and by participant and was supplied without curation.

TCRbeta CDR3 regions were amplified from genomic DNA by means of the immunoSEQ Assay, a bias-controlled multiplex PCR. The authors' analysis ran thus. The number of nucleated cells in each sample was estimated by amplification of reference gene primers within the assay. Sequence reads were collapsed and filtered to measure the absolute abundance of every unique TCRbeta CDR3 rearrangement. For each sample, productive Simpson clonality was calculated by taking the square root of Simpson's diversity index across productive rearrangements. Here the immuneACCESS table is served through TCRdb, limited to in-frame sequences with V and J called. Missing clones are a known gap in these copies; in checked studies unresolved V genes cover under half, and the rest lacks a known reason. That table furnishes V, J and clone size, whereas the DNA furnished D and trimming. This sample gives about 170,000 clones in total; approximately 80% of them show up just once. About 20% of the sample goes to the ten largest clones.

Each collaborating institution followed its own protocols to collect whole blood in K2EDTA tubes. For TCRbeta analysis, collaborators shipped samples in one of three forms: frozen whole blood, isolated PBMCs, or DNA extracted from either of those sample types. Rearrangement joined TRBV18 to TRBJ1-2; the D gene remains uncertain. The TCR was taken from a woman at least 80 years old with acute or convalescent COVID-19. The sequenced sample was peripheral blood. The sequenced DNA: TGTGCCAGCACCTTCGGACTCTCCTATGGCTACACCTTC. It is translated as CASTFGLSYGYTF.